Given below is one T cell receptor beta chain in context. This record belongs to a study of blood T cell repertoires in COVID-19. At the level of the study: Acute-phase and convalescent COVID-19 samples originated in the United States, Italy and Spain.

In the study's own analysis: From reference gene primer amplification, estimates of nucleated cell counts were derived. The protocol was immunoSEQ multiplex PCR, while the TCRdb copy is restricted to in-frame clones and leaves out a portion. V, J and clone size reflect that table, while D and trimming were determined from the DNA. The sample contains around 250,000 clones, approximately 89% of which appear only once. This receptor was obtained from a man aged 40-55 years who had been exposed to COVID-19. The sequencing sample was made of PBMCs or T cells enriched from blood (not recorded which).

CDR3 loop: CASRGQGVNTGELFF. CDR3 nucleotide sequence: TGTGCCAGCAGGGGACAGGGGGTGAACACCGGGGAGCTGTTTTTT. The chain links TRBV6-5 to TRBJ2-2, with 11 bases fitting TRBD1. Germline loops: CDR1 MNHEY, CDR2 SVGAGI. CDR3 length: 15 amino acids. Trimming at V came to 6 bases and at J to 1 base, leaving 1 base not matched to a gene.